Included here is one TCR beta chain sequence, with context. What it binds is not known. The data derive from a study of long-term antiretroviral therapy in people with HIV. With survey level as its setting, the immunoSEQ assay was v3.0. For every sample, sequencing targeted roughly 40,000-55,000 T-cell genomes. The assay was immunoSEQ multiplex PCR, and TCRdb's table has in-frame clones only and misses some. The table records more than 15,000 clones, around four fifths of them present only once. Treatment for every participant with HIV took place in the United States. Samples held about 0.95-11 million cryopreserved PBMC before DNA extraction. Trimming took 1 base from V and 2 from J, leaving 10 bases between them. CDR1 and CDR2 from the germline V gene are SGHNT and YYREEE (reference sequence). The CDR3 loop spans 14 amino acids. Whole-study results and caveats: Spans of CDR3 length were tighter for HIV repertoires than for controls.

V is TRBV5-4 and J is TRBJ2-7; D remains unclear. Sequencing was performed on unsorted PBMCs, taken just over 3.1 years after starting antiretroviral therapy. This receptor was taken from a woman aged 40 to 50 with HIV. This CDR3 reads CASSLNSVPYEQYF. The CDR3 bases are TGTGCCAGCAGCTTGAACAGCGTACCCTACGAGCAGTACTTC.